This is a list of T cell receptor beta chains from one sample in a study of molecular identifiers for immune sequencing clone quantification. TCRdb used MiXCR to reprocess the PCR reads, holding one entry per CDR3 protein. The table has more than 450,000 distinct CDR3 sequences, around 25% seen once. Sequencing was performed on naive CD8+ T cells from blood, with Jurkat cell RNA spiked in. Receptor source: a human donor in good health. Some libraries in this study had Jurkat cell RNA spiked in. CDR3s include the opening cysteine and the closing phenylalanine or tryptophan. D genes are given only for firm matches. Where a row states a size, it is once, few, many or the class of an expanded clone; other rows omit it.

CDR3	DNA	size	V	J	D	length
CASSPSPGSTDTQYF	TGTGCCAGCAGCCCTAGCCCGGGAAGCACAGATACGCAGTATTTT	many	TRBV7-9	TRBJ2-3	-	15
CTSSLNPGAVAKNIQYF	TGCACCAGCAGTTTAAATCCGGGAGCGGTAGCCAAAAACATTCAGTACTTC	-	TRBV1	TRBJ2-4	-	17
CASSAPGATNEKLFF	TGTGCCAGCAGCGCTCCCGGTGCAACTAATGAAAAACTGTTTTTT	many	TRBV9	TRBJ1-4	-	15
CASSFRGQGTEAFF	TGTGCCAGCAGCTTTAGGGGGCAGGGGACTGAAGCTTTCTTT	many	TRBV5-4	TRBJ1-1	TRBD1	14
CASSQGTSGGETQYF	TGCGCCAGCAGCCAGGGGACTAGCGGAGGGGAGACCCAGTACTTC	few	TRBV4-3	TRBJ2-5	TRBD2	15
CASSLEPAGVWHEQYF	TGTGCCAGCAGCTTAGAACCAGCGGGAGTTTGGCACGAGCAGTACTTC	few	TRBV7-6	TRBJ2-7	TRBD2	16
CASSPGTSGGQETQYF	TGTGCCAGCAGCCCTGGGACTAGCGGGGGCCAAGAGACCCAGTACTTC	many	TRBV12-3/TRBV12-4	TRBJ2-5	TRBD2	16
CASSSPYTGGDDQHQHF	TGTGCCAGCAGCTCCCCGTATACAGGGGGTGACGATCAGCACCAGCATTTT	-	TRBV7-8	TRBJ1-5	TRBD1	17
CASSLAHGTGYGETQYF	TGTGCCAGCAGTTTAGCCCACGGGACAGGGTATGGAGAGACCCAGTACTTC	-	TRBV12-3/TRBV12-4	TRBJ2-5	TRBD1	17
CASGKLQGVDYGYTF	TGTGCCAGCGGAAAACTACAGGGGGTAGACTATGGCTACACCTTC	-	TRBV7-9	TRBJ1-2	TRBD1	15
CASSSPQGAEFYTEAFF	TGCGCCAGCAGCTCACCTCAGGGGGCGGAATTTTACACTGAAGCTTTCTTT	-	TRBV5-1	TRBJ1-1	TRBD1	17
CASSYAGGETQYF	TGTGCCAGCAGTTACGCAGGGGGAGAGACCCAGTACTTC	many	TRBV6-6	TRBJ2-5	TRBD1	13
CATSRPGTESPETQYF	TGTGCCACCAGCAGACCCGGGACAGAGTCTCCGGAGACCCAGTACTTC	many	TRBV15	TRBJ2-5	TRBD1	16
CASSLTGEANEKLFF	TGTGCCAGCAGCTTGACAGGGGAAGCAAACGAAAAACTGTTTTTT	-	TRBV9	TRBJ1-4	TRBD1	15
CASSSGSVASADTQYF	TGTGCCAGCAGCTCCGGGTCTGTAGCGTCGGCAGATACGCAGTATTTT	many	TRBV7-9	TRBJ2-3	-	16
CASTRDRPATNEKLFF	TGTGCCAGCACACGTGACAGGCCTGCAACTAATGAAAAACTGTTTTTT	few	TRBV12-3/TRBV12-4	TRBJ1-4	-	16
CASSPGWNTEAFF	TGTGCCAGCAGCCCAGGGTGGAACACTGAAGCTTTCTTT	few	TRBV7-6	TRBJ1-1	-	13
CASSVGAGQSYEQYF	TGTGCCAGCAGCGTAGGTGCGGGGCAATCCTACGAGCAGTACTTC	many	TRBV9	TRBJ2-7	-	15
CASSLGTGVAEQYF	TGTGCCAGCAGCTTAGGGACAGGGGTGGCCGAGCAGTACTTC	many	TRBV5-4	TRBJ2-7	TRBD1	14
CASSRDHTDTQYF	TGTGCCAGCAGCCGGGACCACACAGATACGCAGTATTTT	many	TRBV2	TRBJ2-3	-	13
CASSPTMGYEQYF	TGCGCCAGCAGCCCCACCATGGGCTACGAGCAGTACTTC	few	TRBV5-1	TRBJ2-7	-	13
CASSQDWSVPYGYTF	TGCGCCAGCAGCCAAGATTGGTCGGTCCCGTATGGCTACACCTTC	many	TRBV4-3	TRBJ1-2	-	15
CASRVGGTEAFF	TGTGCCAGCAGAGTAGGGGGTACTGAAGCTTTCTTT	few	TRBV28	TRBJ1-1	-	12
CASSLWAQGHSSQYYNEQFF	TGTGCCAGCAGTTTATGGGCCCAGGGACACTCCTCACAATACTACAATGAGCAGTTCTTC	once	TRBV28	TRBJ2-1	-	20
CASSPGRTSYVYEQFF	TGCGCCAGCAGCCCGGGACGAACAAGTTACGTCTATGAGCAGTTCTTC	few	TRBV4-1	TRBJ2-1	-	16
CASSDWGAGYEQYF	TGTGCCAGCAGTGATTGGGGGGCGGGCTACGAGCAGTACTTC	few	TRBV6-1	TRBJ2-7	-	14
CASSSPTRASIPDTQYF	TGTGCCAGCAGTTCTCCAACCCGGGCTAGCATCCCAGATACGCAGTATTTT	few	TRBV6-2/TRBV6-3	TRBJ2-3	-	17
CASSGGQYTEALF	TGTGCCAGCAGCGGGGGACAGTACACTGAAGCTCTCTTT	-	TRBV7-9	TRBJ1-1	TRBD1	13
CASSLTRTVTTDTQYF	TGTGCCAGCAGCTTAACTAGGACGGTTACCACAGATACGCAGTATTTT	many	TRBV7-9	TRBJ2-3	-	16
CASSLDGFGDSPLHF	TGTGCCAGCAGTTTAGATGGGTTTGGAGATTCACCCCTCCACTTT	-	TRBV27	TRBJ1-6	-	15
CASSSTRGGTGDRTGELFF	TGTGCCAGCAGTTCCACCCGGGGGGGGACAGGGGACCGCACCGGGGAGCTGTTTTTT	few	TRBV28	TRBJ2-2	TRBD1	19
CASRAVDSNQPQHF	TGTGCCAGCAGGGCAGTCGATAGCAATCAGCCCCAGCATTTT	-	TRBV28	TRBJ1-5	-	14
CSARAGTYTDTQYF	TGCAGTGCTAGAGCCGGGACTTACACAGATACGCAGTATTTT	many	TRBV20-1	TRBJ2-3	-	14
CASSVGGGAGETQYF	TGTGCCAGCAGCGTAGGGGGAGGGGCTGGAGAGACCCAGTACTTC	-	TRBV9	TRBJ2-5	TRBD2	15
CASSQETGSGEKLFF	TGCGCCAGCAGCCAGGAAACGGGTTCGGGTGAAAAACTGTTTTTT	-	TRBV4-1	TRBJ1-4	-	15
CSVEADVYGYTF	TGCAGCGTTGAGGCTGATGTCTATGGCTACACCTTC	many	TRBV29-1	TRBJ1-2	-	12
CASSLDRGLYF	TGTGCCAGCAGCTTAGACCGGGGGCTGTACTTC	many	TRBV7-6	TRBJ2-7	-	11
CASSQYMTGANQPQHF	TGCGCCAGCAGCCAATACATGACAGGGGCCAATCAGCCCCAGCATTTT	few	TRBV4-1	TRBJ1-5	TRBD1	16
CASSSPTGAGSPLHF	TGTGCCAGCAGCTCCCCGACAGGGGCCGGTTCACCCCTCCACTTT	-	TRBV7-9	TRBJ1-6	TRBD1	15
CSVEVIGQGLVYNEQFF	TGCAGCGTTGAAGTGATCGGACAGGGGCTGGTATATAATGAGCAGTTCTTC	-	TRBV29-1	TRBJ2-1	TRBD1	17
CASSLGAFGNQPQHF	TGTGCCAGCAGTTTAGGGGCGTTTGGCAATCAGCCCCAGCATTTT	few	TRBV28	TRBJ1-5	-	15
CASSENLLAGAGSETQYF	TGTGCCAGCAGCGAGAATCTACTAGCGGGGGCCGGGTCGGAGACCCAGTACTTC	-	TRBV2	TRBJ2-5	TRBD2	18